One sample yielded the 22 T cell receptor beta chains listed below, sequenced in a study of cytomegalovirus exposure and HLA in healthy donors. Researchers ran the PCR with 60 Vbeta and 13 Jbeta primers. Here immunoSEQ multiplex PCR was the method, and the copy in TCRdb shows in-frame clones only, minus some. The repertoire includes 130,000 or so clones, about 80% of them detected once, and around 1.9% sits in the top ten. The sequencing sample was made of PBMCs. These receptors all come from a woman aged 40 to 50 in good health and CMV-seronegative.

The rearrangement links TRBV6-5 to TRBJ2-2; D gene ambiguous. The germline V gene has CDR1 MNHEY and CDR2 SVGAGI. The V end lost 4 bases, the J end lost 7 bases, and 10 bases lay between the germline ends. The CDR3 contains 13 residues. This CDR3 is CASSFRVGGELFF. CDR3 nucleotides: TGTGCCAGCAGTTTTAGAGTCGGCGGGGAGCTGTTTTTT.

The rearrangement uses TRBV5-5 and TRBJ1-2; D unclear. Per the germline V gene, CDR1 is SGHKS and CDR2 is YYEKEE (reference sequence). The V end lost 4 bases, the J end lost 3 bases, and 7 bases lay between the germline ends. This CDR3 has 12 residues. The CDR3 nucleotides are TGTGCCAGCAGCCTCTACGACTATGGCTACACCTTC. Its protein is CASSLYDYGYTF.

J is TRBJ1-1 and V is TRBV27, with 7 bases matching TRBD1. This CDR3 is built from 15 residues. J was trimmed by 4 bases and V by 6 bases; bases with no gene match: 11. CDR1 and CDR2 (germline): MNHEY, SMNVEV (reference sequence). The CDR3 bases are TGTGCCAGCAGCGGCAGGGGGTCTTTGATCACTGAAGCTTTCTTT. Translated: CASSGRGSLITEAFF.

This rearrangement joins TRBV11-2 to TRBJ2-7, with 9 bases lining up with TRBD1. The CDR3 consists of 15 residues. Germline values: CDR1 SGHAT, CDR2 FQNNGV. V lost 5 bases to trimming and J lost 3 bases; unmatched junction nucleotides: 8. CDR3 bases: TGTGCCAGCAGCCGGACAGGGGTTGGACACTACGAGCAGTACTTC. Encoded protein: CASSRTGVGHYEQYF.

The chain employs TRBV7-3 and TRBJ2-1; tentative D call: TRBD2 (5 bases). From germline, CDR1 is SGHTA and CDR2 FQGTGA. Trimming stripped 4 bases from V and 2 bases from J, with 15 bases between. The CDR3 spans 16 residues. CDR3 nucleotides: TGTGCCAGCAGCTACCAACTAGGCGTCGCCTACAATGAGCAGTTCTTC. It yields the protein CASSYQLGVAYNEQFF.

V usage is TRBV28 and J usage is TRBJ2-7; the D is unclear. V lost 5 bases and J 2 bases, leaving 7 bases between the germline ends. This CDR3 comprises 12 residues. Germline CDR1 is MDHEN and CDR2 is SYDVKM. Written as DNA, the CDR3 is TGTGCCAGCAGTCCCTCTCCCTACGAGCAGTACTTC. This codes for CASSPSPYEQYF. The full variable domain, its missing parts supplied by reference TRBV28 and TRBJ2-7, is DVKVTQSSRYLVKRTGEKVFLECVQDMDHENMFWYRQDPGLGLRLIYFSYDVKMKEKGDIPEGYSVSREKKERFSLILESASTNQTSMYLCASSPSPYEQYFGPGTRLTVT.

The V gene is TRBV6-1, the J gene TRBJ2-3; weak D call: TRBD1 (5 bases). This CDR3 has 16 amino acids. Germline CDR1 is MNHNS and CDR2 is SASEGT. The germline V and J ends were trimmed by 2 bases and 1 base, with 13 bases remaining between them. DNA for the CDR3: TGTGCCAGCAGTGAAAAGAAGGTCAGGGGCACAGATACGCAGTATTTT. It codes for CASSEKKVRGTDTQYF.

The chain employs TRBV5-6 and TRBJ2-3, with 12 positions matching TRBD2. The CDR3 is made up of 18 amino acids. V was clipped by 4 bases and J by 2 bases; unmatched bases: 11. The V gene's germline CDR1 is SGHDT and CDR2 YYEEEE. CDR3 DNA sequence: TGTGCCAGCAGCCGTCGGACTAGCGGGATGGTTGCCACAGATACGCAGTATTTT. The encoded protein is CASSRRTSGMVATDTQYF.

The chain joins TRBV29-1 to TRBJ2-1; 7 nucleotides line up with TRBD2. CDR3 size: 18 residues. The trim removed 4 bases at V and 0 bases at J, leaving 15 bases unmatched. The germline gives CDR1 SQVTM, CDR2 ANQGSEA. The CDR3 loop reads CSVVLGGRGRSSYNEQFF. CDR3 sequence (DNA): TGCAGCGTTGTATTGGGGGGGAGGGGACGCAGCTCCTACAATGAGCAGTTCTTC.

The CDR3 DNA reads as TGTGCCAGTAGTATAAGTGTCCGGGAGGCTGGCACAGATACGCAGTATTTT. It specifies CASSISVREAGTDTQYF. The V gene is TRBV19, the J gene TRBJ2-3, with 7 bases aligning to TRBD2. This CDR3 is 17 amino acids long. With 2 bases clipped from V and 1 base from J, the junction kept 9 bases outside the gene matches. CDR1 and CDR2 from the germline V gene are LNHDA and SQIVND (reference sequence).

The V gene is TRBV6-1, the J gene TRBJ1-2, with TRBD1 matching 8 bases. J lost 2 bases, V lost 7 bases, and 9 bases had no gene match. The CDR3 length is 15 residues. Germline lookup yields CDR1 MNHNS and CDR2 SASEGT. CDR3 protein: CASKDLQGGNYGYTF. The CDR3 nucleotides are TGTGCCAGCAAGGACCTACAGGGGGGGAACTATGGCTACACCTTC.

The CDR3 coding sequence is TGTGCCAGCAGTTACAATGGACTAGCGGTACTCGAGCAGTACTTC. This encodes CASSYNGLAVLEQYF. V and J are TRBV6-5 and TRBJ2-7; TRBD2 agrees at 10 bases. Germline V gene sequence: CDR1 MNHEY, CDR2 SVGAGI. Unmatched junction bases numbered 7, after V lost 2 bases and J lost 6 bases. This CDR3 has 15 residues.

This sequence joins TRBV7-2 and TRBJ2-7; tentatively, D is TRBD2 (6 bases). Germline assignment: CDR1 SGHTA and CDR2 FQGNSA. The CDR3 covers 15 residues. V was trimmed by 1 base and J by 1 base, leaving 11 bases between them. CDR3 loop: CASSLDGSNSYEQYF. CDR3 coding DNA: TGTGCCAGCAGCTTAGACGGGAGTAATTCCTACGAGCAGTACTTC. Filled out from reference TRBV7-2 and TRBJ2-7, the complete variable domain reads GAGVSQSPSNKVTEKGKDVELRCDPISGHTALYWYRQSLGQGLEFLIYFQGNSAPDKSGLPSDRFSAERTGGSVSTLTIQRTQQEDSAVYLCASSLDGSNSYEQYFGPGTRLTVT.

The chain carries TRBV7-3 and TRBJ1-2; 9 bases align to TRBD1. V dropped 5 bases and J dropped 7; count of bases not matched to a gene: 5. CDR1 SGHTA and CDR2 FQGTGA come from the germline V gene. CDR3 length: 13 amino acids. The CDR3 bases are TGTGCCAGCAGCCTTACAGGGGGCCGTGGCTACACCTTC. Encoded protein: CASSLTGGRGYTF.

Written as DNA, the CDR3 is TGTGCCAGCAGCTTCATTCCGGGACAGGGGGATGGCTACACCTTC. It yields the protein CASSFIPGQGDGYTF. The chain uses TRBV5-4 and TRBJ1-2, with 11 bases that match TRBD1. The CDR3 is 15 amino acids. CDR1 is SGHNT, CDR2 YYREEE, per germline (reference sequence). The junction had 6 bases not matched to a gene; V was cut back by 2 bases and J by 6 bases.

This chain connects TRBV4-3 to TRBJ1-3, with D possibly being TRBD1 (5 bases). Trimming cost V 4 bases and J 3 bases, with 13 bases left between them. Germline CDR1 and CDR2: LGHNA and YSLEER. CDR3 size: 15 residues. This CDR3 reads CASSRSGTFGNTIYF. The CDR3 region has the DNA TGCGCCAGCAGCCGGTCGGGGACTTTTGGAAACACCATATATTTT.

This chain uses TRBV27 with TRBJ1-1; 7 bases align to TRBD1. V was pared by 3 bases and J by 1 base, with 5 bases of the junction left unmatched. This CDR3 has 15 residues. Germline V gene lookup returns CDR1 MNHEY and CDR2 SMNVEV (reference sequence). The CDR3 bases are TGTGCCAGCAGTTTCAGGGGGAGACCGAACACTGAAGCTTTCTTT. This gives the protein CASSFRGRPNTEAFF.

This chain joins TRBV5-6 and TRBJ2-1; a possible D gene is TRBD2 (7 bases). CDR3 length: 17 residues. Deletions cut 4 bases from V and 5 bases from J, with 22 bases between. Looked up from germline, CDR1 is SGHDT and CDR2 is YYEEEE. The CDR3: CASSLSAWGGADNEQFF. CDR3 coding DNA: TGTGCCAGCAGCCTGAGCGCGTGGGGGGGCGCCGACAATGAGCAGTTCTTC.

The count of this clone is one. This chain uses TRBV10-3 with TRBJ2-7; 9 bases are shared with TRBD1. This CDR3 is 14 amino acids long. The germline gives CDR1 ENHRY, CDR2 SYGVKD. Trimming cost V 4 bases and J 6 bases; bases outside gene matches: 7. The CDR3 nucleotides read TGTGCCATCAGTGCGGGACAGGGAGGACCCGAGCAGTACTTC. Residues: CAISAGQGGPEQYF.

The gene calls are TRBV28 and TRBJ2-5; no firm D call. V was trimmed by 7 bases and J by 5 bases, leaving 17 bases between them. The CDR3 has 14 amino acids. CDR1 is MDHEN, CDR2 SYDVKM, per germline. This chain's CDR3 is CASIMSSRRETQYF. Here the CDR3 DNA reads TGTGCCAGCATAATGTCCTCTAGAAGGGAGACCCAGTACTTC.

The chain recombines TRBV6-6 with TRBJ2-4, with 10 nucleotides matching TRBD2. J was trimmed by 1 base and V by 10 bases; bases with no gene match: 7. This CDR3 is 15 amino acids long. Germline-derived CDR1 and CDR2 are MNHNY and SVGAGI (reference sequence). CDR3 protein: CATLAGVGAKNIQYF. In DNA form, the CDR3 reads TGTGCCACCCTAGCGGGAGTGGGGGCCAAAAACATTCAGTACTTC.

The chain carries TRBV5-1 and TRBJ2-2, with unresolved D. Trimming shortened V by 1 base and J by 6 bases, and 13 bases separated the two germline ends. CDR3 length: 15 residues. Per germline, CDR1 SGHRS and CDR2 YFSETQ. The CDR3 is CASSLSSLVPGELFF. CDR3 nucleotide sequence: TGCGCCAGCAGCTTGTCGAGCTTAGTCCCCGGGGAGCTGTTTTTT.